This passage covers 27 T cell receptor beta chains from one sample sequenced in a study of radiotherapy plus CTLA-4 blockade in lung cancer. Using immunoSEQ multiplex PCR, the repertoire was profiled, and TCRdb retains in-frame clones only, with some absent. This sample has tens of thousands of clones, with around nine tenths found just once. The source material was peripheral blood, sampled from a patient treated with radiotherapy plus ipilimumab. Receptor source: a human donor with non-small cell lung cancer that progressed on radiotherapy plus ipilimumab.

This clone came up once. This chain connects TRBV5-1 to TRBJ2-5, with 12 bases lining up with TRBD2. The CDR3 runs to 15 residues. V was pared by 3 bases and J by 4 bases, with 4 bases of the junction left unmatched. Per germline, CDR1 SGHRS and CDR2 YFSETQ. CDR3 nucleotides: TGCGCCAGCAGCTCAACACTAGCGGGAGGAGAGACCCAGTACTTC. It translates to CASSSTLAGGETQYF. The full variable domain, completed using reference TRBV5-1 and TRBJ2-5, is KAGVTQTPRYLIKTRGQQVTLSCSPISGHRSVSWYQQTPGQGLQFLFEYFSETQRNKGNFPGRFSGRQFSNSRSEMNVSTLELGDSALYLCASSSTLAGGETQYFGPGTRLLVL.

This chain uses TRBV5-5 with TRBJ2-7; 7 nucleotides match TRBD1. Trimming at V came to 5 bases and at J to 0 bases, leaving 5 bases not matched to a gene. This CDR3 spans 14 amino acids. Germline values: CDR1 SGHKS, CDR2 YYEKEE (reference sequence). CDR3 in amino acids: CASRTGTDSYEQYF. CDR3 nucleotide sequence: TGTGCCAGCAGGACCGGGACAGACTCCTACGAGCAGTACTTC.

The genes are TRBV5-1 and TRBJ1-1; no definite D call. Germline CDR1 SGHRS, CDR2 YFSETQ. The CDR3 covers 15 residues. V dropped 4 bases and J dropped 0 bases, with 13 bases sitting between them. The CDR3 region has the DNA TGCGCCAGCAGCAAGGACGGCTTTTTGAACACTGAAGCTTTCTTT. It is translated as CASSKDGFLNTEAFF.

In DNA, the CDR3 is TGTGCCAGCAGCTTGTGGCCTAGCGGGAGGGCAGATACGCAGTATTTT. It specifies CASSLWPSGRADTQYF. The rearrangement uses TRBV5-4 and TRBJ2-3; the match to TRBD2 covers 12 bases. The CDR3 consists of 16 residues. After removal of 1 base from V and 4 bases from J, the junction contained 4 bases not matched to a gene. The germline V gene encodes CDR1 SGHNT and CDR2 YYREEE (reference sequence).

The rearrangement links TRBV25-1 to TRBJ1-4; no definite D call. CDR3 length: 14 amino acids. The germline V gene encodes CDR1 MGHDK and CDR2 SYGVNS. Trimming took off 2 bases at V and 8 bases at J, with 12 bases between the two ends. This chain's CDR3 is CASSEPKGKEKLFF. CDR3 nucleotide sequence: TGTGCCAGCAGTGAACCGAAAGGAAAAGAAAAACTGTTTTTT.

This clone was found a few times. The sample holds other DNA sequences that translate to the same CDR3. The chain's CDR3 is CASSRTSGRADTQYF. The CDR3 DNA reads TGCGCCAGCAGCAGGACTAGCGGGAGGGCAGATACGCAGTATTTT. This chain uses TRBV5-1 with TRBJ2-3; 15 bases match TRBD2. Germline CDR1 reads SGHRS; CDR2 reads YFSETQ. J gave up 4 bases and V 4 bases, and 1 base lay outside the gene matches. The CDR3 spans 15 residues.

The CDR3 DNA sequence: TGTGCCAGCAATCTCGAAAGGGGGACAAACTACGAGCAGTACTTC. It is translated as CASNLERGTNYEQYF. V is TRBV6-5 and J is TRBJ2-7; a possible D gene is TRBD1 (6 bases). Germline CDR1 is MNHEY and CDR2 is SVGAGI. The V and J ends lost 7 bases and 3 bases respectively, with 19 bases between them. The CDR3 is 15 amino acids.

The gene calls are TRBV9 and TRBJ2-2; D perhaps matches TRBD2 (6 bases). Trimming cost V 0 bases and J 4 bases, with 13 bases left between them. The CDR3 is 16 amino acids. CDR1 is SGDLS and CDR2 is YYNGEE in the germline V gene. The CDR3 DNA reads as TGTGCCAGCAGCGTAGGAAACCGAGCGGGCACCGGGGAGCTGTTTTTT. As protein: CASSVGNRAGTGELFF.

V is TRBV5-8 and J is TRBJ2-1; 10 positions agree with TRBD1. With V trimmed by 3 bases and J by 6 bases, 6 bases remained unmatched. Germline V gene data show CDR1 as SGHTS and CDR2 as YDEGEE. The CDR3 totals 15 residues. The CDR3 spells CASSSGQGLGNEQFF. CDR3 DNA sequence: TGTGCCAGCAGCTCGGGACAGGGGTTGGGCAATGAGCAGTTCTTC.

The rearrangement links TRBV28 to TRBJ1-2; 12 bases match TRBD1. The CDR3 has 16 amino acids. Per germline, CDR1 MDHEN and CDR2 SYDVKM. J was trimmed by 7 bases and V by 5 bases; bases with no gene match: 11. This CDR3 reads CASSRGTGGLFGGYTF. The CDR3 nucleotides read TGTGCCAGCAGTCGGGGGACAGGGGGCTTGTTCGGTGGCTACACCTTC.

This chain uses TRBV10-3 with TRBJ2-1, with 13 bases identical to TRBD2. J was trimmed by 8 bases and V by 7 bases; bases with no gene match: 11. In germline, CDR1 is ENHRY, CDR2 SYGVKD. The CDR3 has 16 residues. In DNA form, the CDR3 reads TGTGCCATCACCTCGTCGACTAGCGGGGGGCGCGATGAGCAGTTCTTC. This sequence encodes CAITSSTSGGRDEQFF.

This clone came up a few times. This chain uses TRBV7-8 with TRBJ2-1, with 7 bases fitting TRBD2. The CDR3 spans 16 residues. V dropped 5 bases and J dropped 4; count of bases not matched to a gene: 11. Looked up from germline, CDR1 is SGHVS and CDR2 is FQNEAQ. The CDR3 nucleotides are TGTGCCAGCAGCCTACTAGCGTACACCTTTTACAATGAGCAGTTCTTC. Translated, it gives CASSLLAYTFYNEQFF.

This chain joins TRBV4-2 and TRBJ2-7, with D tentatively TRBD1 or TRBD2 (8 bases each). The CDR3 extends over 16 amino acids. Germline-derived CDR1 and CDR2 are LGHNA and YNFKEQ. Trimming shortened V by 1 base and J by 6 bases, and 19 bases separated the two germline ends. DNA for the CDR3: TGTGCCAGCAGCCAAGGGAATAGCGGGACAGGCGGCGAGCAGTACTTC. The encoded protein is CASSQGNSGTGGEQYF.

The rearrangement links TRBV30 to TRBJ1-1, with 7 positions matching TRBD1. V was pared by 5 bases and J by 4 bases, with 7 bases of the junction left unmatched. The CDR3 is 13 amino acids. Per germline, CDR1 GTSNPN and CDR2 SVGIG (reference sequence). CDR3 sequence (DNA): TGTGCCTGGGGCACAGGGGTTGGCACTGAAGCTTTCTTT. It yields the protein CAWGTGVGTEAFF.

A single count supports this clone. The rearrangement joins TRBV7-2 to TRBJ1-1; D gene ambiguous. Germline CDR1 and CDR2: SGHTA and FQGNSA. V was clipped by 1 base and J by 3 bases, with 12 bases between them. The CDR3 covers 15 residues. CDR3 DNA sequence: TGTGCCAGCAGCTTAGGTCAGGTCACCCACACTGAAGCTTTCTTT. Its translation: CASSLGQVTHTEAFF. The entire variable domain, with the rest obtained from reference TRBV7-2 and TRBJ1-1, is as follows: GAGVSQSPSNKVTEKGKDVELRCDPISGHTALYWYRQSLGQGLEFLIYFQGNSAPDKSGLPSDRFSAERTGGSVSTLTIQRTQQEDSAVYLCASSLGQVTHTEAFFGQGTRLTVV.

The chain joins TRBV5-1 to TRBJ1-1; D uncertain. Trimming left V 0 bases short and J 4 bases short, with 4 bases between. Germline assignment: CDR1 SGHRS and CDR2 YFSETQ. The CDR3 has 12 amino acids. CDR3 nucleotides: TGCGCCAGCAGCTTGGTGGCCACTGAAGCTTTCTTT. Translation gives CASSLVATEAFF.

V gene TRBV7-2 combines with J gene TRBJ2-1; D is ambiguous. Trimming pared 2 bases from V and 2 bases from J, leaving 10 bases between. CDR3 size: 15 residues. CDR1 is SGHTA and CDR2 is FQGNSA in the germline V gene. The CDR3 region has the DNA TGTGCCAGCAGCTTACAAGGGTTCCCCTACAATGAGCAGTTCTTC. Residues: CASSLQGFPYNEQFF.

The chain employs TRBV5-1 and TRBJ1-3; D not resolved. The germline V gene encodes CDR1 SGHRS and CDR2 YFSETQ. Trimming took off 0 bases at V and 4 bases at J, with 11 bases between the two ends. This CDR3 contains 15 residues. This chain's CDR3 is CASSLAGTAGNTIYF. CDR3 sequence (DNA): TGCGCCAGCAGCTTGGCCGGAACAGCCGGAAACACCATATATTTT.

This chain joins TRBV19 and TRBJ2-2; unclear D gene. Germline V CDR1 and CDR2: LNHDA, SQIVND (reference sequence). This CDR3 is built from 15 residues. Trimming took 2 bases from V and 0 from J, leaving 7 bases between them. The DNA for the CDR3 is TGTGCCAGTAGTATATCTGCGGCGAACACCGGGGAGCTGTTTTTT. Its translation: CASSISAANTGELFF.

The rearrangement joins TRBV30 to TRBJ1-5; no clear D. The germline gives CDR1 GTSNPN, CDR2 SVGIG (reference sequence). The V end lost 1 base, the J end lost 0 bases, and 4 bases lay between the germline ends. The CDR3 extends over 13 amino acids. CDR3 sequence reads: CAWSESSNQPQHF. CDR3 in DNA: TGTGCCTGGAGTGAGTCTAGCAATCAGCCCCAGCATTTT.

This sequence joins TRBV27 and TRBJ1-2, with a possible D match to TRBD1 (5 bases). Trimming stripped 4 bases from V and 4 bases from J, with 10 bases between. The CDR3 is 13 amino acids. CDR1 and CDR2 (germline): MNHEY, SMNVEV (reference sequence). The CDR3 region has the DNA TGTGCCAGCAGTTATGCAGGGCCCTATGGCTACACCTTC. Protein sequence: CASSYAGPYGYTF.

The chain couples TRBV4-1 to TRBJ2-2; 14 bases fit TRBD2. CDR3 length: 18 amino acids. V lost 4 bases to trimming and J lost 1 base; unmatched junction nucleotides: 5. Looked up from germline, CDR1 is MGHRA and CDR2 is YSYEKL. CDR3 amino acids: CASSPGLAGGRNTGELFF. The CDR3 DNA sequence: TGCGCCAGCAGCCCCGGACTAGCGGGAGGTAGGAACACCGGGGAGCTGTTTTTT.

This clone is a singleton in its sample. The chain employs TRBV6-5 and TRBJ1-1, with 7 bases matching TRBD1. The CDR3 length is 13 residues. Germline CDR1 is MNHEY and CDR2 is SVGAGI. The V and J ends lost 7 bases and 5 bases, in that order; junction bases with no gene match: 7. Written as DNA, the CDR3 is TGTGCCAGCACCCCAGGGGGGTGGACTGAAGCTTTCTTT. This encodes CASTPGGWTEAFF.

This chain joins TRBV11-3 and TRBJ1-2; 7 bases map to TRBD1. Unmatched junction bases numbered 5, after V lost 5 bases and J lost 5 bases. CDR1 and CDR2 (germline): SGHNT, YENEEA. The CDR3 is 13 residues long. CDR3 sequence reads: CASSTTGTYGYTF. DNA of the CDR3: TGTGCCAGCAGCACGACAGGGACATATGGCTACACCTTC.

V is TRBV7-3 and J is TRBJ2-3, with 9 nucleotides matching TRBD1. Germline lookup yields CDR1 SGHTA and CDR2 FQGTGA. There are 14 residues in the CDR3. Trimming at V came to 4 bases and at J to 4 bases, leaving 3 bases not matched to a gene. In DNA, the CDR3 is TGTGCCAGCAGCTCGACAGGGGGTTCAGATACGCAGTATTTT. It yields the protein CASSSTGGSDTQYF.

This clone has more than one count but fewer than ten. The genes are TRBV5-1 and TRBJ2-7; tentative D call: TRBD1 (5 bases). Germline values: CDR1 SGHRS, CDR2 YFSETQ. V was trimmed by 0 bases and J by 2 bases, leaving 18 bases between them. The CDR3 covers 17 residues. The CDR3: CASSLAMLRATTYEQYF. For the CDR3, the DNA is TGCGCCAGCAGCTTGGCCATGCTCAGGGCAACTACCTACGAGCAGTACTTC.

DNA for the CDR3: TGTGCCAGCAGTTACTCGGCCAGCGTGGACACTGAAGCTTTCTTT. Encoded protein: CASSYSASVDTEAFF. V usage is TRBV6-5 and J usage is TRBJ1-1, with D unresolved. The germline CDR1 and CDR2 sequences are MNHEY and SVGAGI. V dropped 0 bases and J dropped 3 bases, with 11 bases sitting between them. This CDR3 is built from 15 residues.